The 13 T cell receptor beta chains reported below all come from one sample, sequenced in a study of T cells after yellow fever vaccination. In TCRdb, the 5' RACE reads were re-called with MiXCR into one record per CDR3 protein. The sample holds about 310,000 distinct CDR3 sequences, less than 4.5% seen once. The sequencing here drew on PBMCs, taken on the day of the yellow fever booster vaccination. Receptors originate from a man younger than 35 who received the YFV17D yellow fever vaccine.

In its sample, this clonotype was seen many times. This chain links TRBV20-1 with TRBJ2-7; the D gene is possibly TRBD1 (6 bases). Germline lookup yields CDR1 DFQATT and CDR2 SNEGSKA (reference sequence). The CDR3 contains 13 residues. Between the trimmed V and J ends, which lost 6 bases and 2 bases, there was a span of 14 bases. CDR3 loop: CSATGTNTYEQYF. The CDR3 DNA follows: TGCAGTGCCACCGGGACAAATACCTACGAGCAGTACTTC.

This clonotype was observed many times. The chain is built from TRBV5-1 and TRBJ2-2; weak D call: TRBD1 (6 bases). V dropped 0 bases and J dropped 6 bases, with 9 bases sitting between them. The germline V gene has CDR1 SGHRS and CDR2 YFSETQ. The CDR3 is made up of 14 amino acids. The CDR3 is CASSLDRESGELFF. The CDR3, as DNA: TGCGCCAGCAGCTTGGACAGGGAATCCGGGGAGCTGTTTTTT.

This clonotype turned up a few times. V is TRBV11-1 and J is TRBJ2-5, with D possibly being TRBD2 (7 bases). V was clipped by 5 bases and J by 8 bases, with 18 bases between them. This CDR3 is 14 amino acids long. The germline gives CDR1 SGHAT, CDR2 FQDESV (reference sequence). The CDR3 DNA sequence: TGTGCCAGCAGCGCCCGGGGGGCCAAGAAAACCCAGTACTTC. It codes for CASSARGAKKTQYF.

This clonotype was observed a handful of times. This chain links TRBV7-9 with TRBJ1-2; no clear D gene. CDR3 size: 17 residues. V lost 5 bases and J lost 6, with 25 bases in between. The germline V gene has CDR1 SEHNR and CDR2 FQNEAQ (reference sequence). The CDR3 reads CASSQNLTPQDSDGYTF. For the CDR3, the DNA is TGTGCCAGCAGCCAAAATCTTACACCGCAGGATAGCGATGGCTACACCTTC.

This clonotype was seen ten or more times. The chain recombines TRBV7-2 with TRBJ2-1; no clear D gene. From germline, CDR1 is SGHTA and CDR2 FQGNSA. CDR3 length: 10 residues. V lost 6 bases to trimming and J lost 8 bases, with 5 bases between them. The CDR3 here is CASSSYEQFF. CDR3 coding DNA: TGTGCCAGCAGTTCGTATGAGCAGTTCTTC.

At least ten counts were recorded for this clonotype. V usage is TRBV5-6 and J usage is TRBJ1-4; D unclear. In germline, CDR1 is SGHDT, CDR2 YYEEEE. V was trimmed by 2 bases and J by 8 bases, leaving 13 bases between them. The CDR3 sequence is 14 residues long. The CDR3 protein is CASSFRPLVEKLFF. The CDR3 bases are TGTGCCAGCAGCTTCCGACCTCTTGTAGAAAAACTGTTTTTT.

This clonotype showed up many times. The rearrangement links TRBV7-2 to TRBJ2-5, with a tentative D call TRBD1 (5 bases). The CDR3 contains 13 residues. The germline V gene has CDR1 SGHTA and CDR2 FQGNSA. Trimming removed 6 bases from V and 4 bases from J, with 12 bases in between. The CDR3 region has the DNA TGTGCCAGCAGGCTGACAGTGGGAGAGACCCAGTACTTC. It is translated as CASRLTVGETQYF.

This clonotype was counted only a few times. The genes are TRBV6-5 and TRBJ2-2; the match to TRBD1 covers 9 bases. Trimming took 7 bases from V and 3 from J; bases not matched to a gene: 6. CDR3 length equals 15 residues. Germline lookup yields CDR1 MNHEY and CDR2 SVGAGI. The CDR3 loop is CASIPGTGYTGELFF. CDR3 in DNA: TGTGCCAGCATACCCGGGACAGGGTACACCGGGGAGCTGTTTTTT.

The chain couples TRBV20-1 to TRBJ1-4; the match to TRBD1 covers 8 bases. Unmatched junction bases numbered 6, after V lost 6 bases and J lost 0 bases. The germline CDR1 and CDR2 sequences are DFQATT and SNEGSKA (reference sequence). The CDR3 extends over 15 amino acids. The CDR3 DNA is TGCAGTGCAGTCCCAGGGGGCGCAACTAATGAAAAACTGTTTTTT. Amino acid sequence: CSAVPGGATNEKLFF.

V usage is TRBV5-4 and J usage is TRBJ1-2; D is unclear. CDR3 size: 13 residues. CDR1 and CDR2 (germline): SGHNT, YYREEE (reference sequence). V was trimmed by 0 bases and J by 4 bases, leaving 7 bases between them. CDR3 coding DNA: TGTGCCAGCAGCTTGGGCGTAAGCTATGGCTACACCTTC. This encodes CASSLGVSYGYTF. The full variable domain, its missing parts supplied by reference TRBV5-4 and TRBJ1-2, is ETGVTQSPTHLIKTRGQQVTLRCSSQSGHNTVSWYQQALGQGPQFIFQYYREEENGRGNFPPRFSGLQFPNYSSELNVNALELDDSALYLCASSLGVSYGYTFGSGTRLTVV.

The chain recombines TRBV3-1 with TRBJ2-3; possible D gene TRBD2, 7 bases. Germline lookup yields CDR1 LGHDT and CDR2 YNNKEL (reference sequence). The V end was cut by 3 bases, the J end by 4 bases, with 17 bases between. The CDR3 is 16 amino acids. In DNA, the CDR3 is TGTGCCAGCAGCCACCTGGGACTAAGGGGGGCAGATACGCAGTATTTT. This codes for CASSHLGLRGADTQYF.

The table lists this clonotype with many counts. The chain has TRBV12-3 or TRBV12-4 and TRBJ2-5; 7 bases map to TRBD2. V was pared by 6 bases and J by 3 bases, with 4 bases of the junction left unmatched. This CDR3 is 13 amino acids long. The CDR3 loop reads CASRRGVEETQYF. In DNA form, the CDR3 reads TGTGCCAGCAGACGGGGGGTTGAAGAGACCCAGTACTTC.

This clonotype was picked up many times. The chain has TRBV12-3 or TRBV12-4 and TRBJ2-5, with TRBD1 matching over 7 bases. The CDR3 covers 13 residues. J lost 1 base, V lost 10 bases, and 6 bases had no gene match. This CDR3 reads CATSGTVQETQYF. The CDR3 DNA reads as TGTGCCACCTCTGGGACAGTCCAAGAGACCCAGTACTTC.